This T cell receptor beta chain was obtained from a study of CXCR3-negative and CXCR3-positive naive CD8 T cells. Findings and limits, study-wide: Higher TRB CDR3 hydrophobicity marked CXCR3-positive naive cells relative to CXCR3-negative naive cells.

TRB cDNA was prepared as libraries by UMI-labeled 5' RACE. TCRdb reprocessed the 5' RACE reads and stores each CDR3 protein as one record, lacking DNA. The repertoire table contains 150,000 or so distinct CDR3 sequences. Notes on this clonotype: Its target is unknown.

The CDR3 length is 15 residues. Germline values: CDR1 LGHNA, CDR2 YSLEER. The chain combines TRBV4-3 with TRBJ2-7; TCRdb reports TRBD2, a call that lacks DNA to check it against. The sequencing sample was made of naive CXCR3+ CD8+ T cells from blood. Subset meaning: CD45RO-CCR7+CD27+CD95- naive CD8+ T cells expressing CXCR3 (TNR3+). The clonotype originates from a human donor in good health. Some clones in this sample may be carry-over from other donors' samples. The CDR3 protein is CASSQDGLASYEQYF.